This T cell receptor beta chain was sequenced in a study of beta chain features in type 1 diabetes. A note on this clone: Its antigen is not known.

Study results and caveats: Compared with healthy donors, patients appeared to share more similar naive, central memory and regulatory TCRB repertoires.

The authors obtained over 95% purity in all sorted populations. Since all of the isolated RNA was reverse transcribed, expressed TCRB transcripts were what got sequenced. TCRdb keeps only in-frame clones here, not all; method: immunoSEQ multiplex PCR. The sample includes roughly 310,000 clones, 8% to 13% of them seen just once. This receptor was taken from a woman aged 30 to 39 in good health. What was sequenced was naive CD4+ T cells from blood.

CDR3 protein: CASRQRGVGEQFF. In nucleotides, the CDR3 is TGTGCCAGCAGACAGCGGGGGGTTGGGGAGCAGTTCTTC. The chain recombines TRBV27 with TRBJ2-1; 9 bases agree with TRBD2. V was clipped by 6 bases and J by 10 bases; unmatched bases: 7. Germline V gives CDR1 MNHEY, CDR2 SMNVEV (reference sequence). The CDR3 runs to 13 residues.